This T cell receptor (beta chain) was observed in a study of blood T cell repertoires in COVID-19. Study background: The United States, Italy and Spain supplied acute and convalescent COVID-19 samples. In each case, the material was cDNA or gDNA derived from T cells, B-cell-depleted T cells, or PBMCs.

The CDR3 sequence is 16 residues long. Germline lookup yields CDR1 LNHNV and CDR2 YYDKDF (reference sequence). With 5 bases removed from V and 1 base from J, the gap between germline ends came to 17 bases. Under the authors' procedure: Estimation of nucleated cell counts was performed using reference gene primer amplification. Using immunoSEQ multiplex PCR, the repertoire was profiled, and TCRdb retains in-frame clones only, with some absent. For V, J and clone size, that table is used; D and trimming come from the DNA. The sample holds fewer than 350,000 clones, approximately 86% seen once. J is TRBJ2-5 and V is TRBV15; D may be TRBD1 (5 bases). The material sequenced was peripheral blood. The TCR sequence derives from a man younger than 30 with active or convalescent COVID-19. The CDR3: CATSPGAKGPQETQYF. In DNA, the CDR3 is TGTGCCACCAGCCCTGGGGCAAAAGGGCCCCAAGAGACCCAGTACTTC.